The 7 T cell receptor beta chains presented below share a single source sample, sequenced in a study of beta chain features in type 1 diabetes. Antigens of these TCRs are unknown. The study, taken as a whole, reports: TCRB CDR3 length was moderately but significantly reduced in all four CD4+ subsets of Type 1 diabetes patients.

What was sequenced were expressed TCRB transcripts, since all of the isolated RNA had been reverse transcribed. The assay was immunoSEQ multiplex PCR, and TCRdb's table has in-frame clones only and misses some. The sample carries 500,000 to 650,000 clones, around an eighth recorded once. Sequencing was done on a sample of naive CD4+ T cells from blood. The receptors here all came from a man aged 30-40 years with type 1 diabetes.

This clone has just a few counts. This specimen includes other DNA sequences encoding the same CDR3. The chain carries TRBV7-2 and TRBJ2-7; D is undetermined. This CDR3 spans 11 amino acids. V was cut by 5 bases and J by 1 base, with 3 bases left in between. Germline V gene data show CDR1 as SGHTA and CDR2 as FQGNSA. The CDR3 here is CASSVSYEQYF. DNA for the CDR3: TGTGCCAGCAGCGTATCCTACGAGCAGTACTTC.

This clone showed up just a few times. This sample includes further DNA sequences coding for the same CDR3. This sequence joins TRBV4-3 and TRBJ2-1; D may match TRBD1 or TRBD2 (5 bases each). Germline V gene sequence: CDR1 LGHNA, CDR2 YSLEER. The length of the CDR3 is 15 residues. Between the trimmed V and J ends, which lost 1 base and 11 bases, there was a span of 18 bases. The CDR3 protein is CASSQGSGRVGKQFF. The DNA of the CDR3 is TGCGCCAGCAGCCAAGGGTCGGGACGGGTCGGGAAGCAGTTCTTC.

The chain employs TRBV7-2 and TRBJ2-2, with 8 positions matching TRBD1. With V trimmed by 6 bases and J by 0 bases, 9 bases remained unmatched. From germline, CDR1 is SGHTA and CDR2 FQGNSA. There are 17 residues in the CDR3. As DNA, the CDR3 is TGTGCCAGCAGGCCACGGGGACAGGCGACGAACACCGGGGAGCTGTTTTTT. Translating gives CASRPRGQATNTGELFF.

The chain is built from TRBV2 and TRBJ2-7, with D possibly matching TRBD1 (7 bases). This CDR3 has 14 residues. Trimming shortened V by 6 bases and J by 4 bases, and 16 bases separated the two germline ends. Germline CDR1 is SNHLY and CDR2 is FYNNEI. This CDR3 reads CASSDPAGGYEQYF. CDR3 coding DNA: TGTGCCAGCAGCGACCCGGCAGGGGGGTACGAGCAGTACTTC.

This clone was seen a few times. This rearrangement joins TRBV7-9 to TRBJ1-2; D is possibly TRBD1 (6 bases). Germline V lookup: CDR1 SEHNR, CDR2 FQNEAQ (reference sequence). The CDR3 has 15 amino acids. The V end lost 3 bases, the J end lost 0 bases, and 11 bases lay between the germline ends. CDR3 in DNA: TGTGCCAGCAGCTTCCGGGACACCTCTAACTATGGCTACACCTTC. Protein sequence: CASSFRDTSNYGYTF. Combining the CDR3 with reference TRBV7-9 and TRBJ1-2 gives the whole variable domain DTGVSQNPRHKITKRGQNVTFRCDPISEHNRLYWYRQTLGQGPEFLTYFQNEAQLEKSRLLSDRFSAERPKGSFSTLEIQRTEQGDSAMYLCASSFRDTSNYGYTFGSGTRLTVV.

This clone has only a few counts. The rearrangement links TRBV19 to TRBJ2-7; no clear D. V shed 3 bases and J shed 0 bases, with 9 bases lying between them. CDR1 is LNHDA, CDR2 SQIVND, per germline (reference sequence). The CDR3 loop spans 14 amino acids. The CDR3 bases are TGTGCCAGTAGTATGGACGCCAGCTCCTACGAGCAGTACTTC. Translating it yields CASSMDASSYEQYF.

This clone has a handful of counts. The V and J genes are TRBV5-1 and TRBJ2-4, with 7 bases identical to TRBD1. The germline V gene has CDR1 SGHRS and CDR2 YFSETQ. The CDR3 has 12 residues. Losses at the gene ends were 4 bases for V and 13 bases for J; bases not matched to a gene: 8. The CDR3 region has the DNA TGCGCCAGCAGCGGGGACAGTGTGATCCAGTACTTC. Its protein product is CASSGDSVIQYF.